This section outlines one TCR beta chain sequence together with its context. Its specificity is unknown. Constant-region reverse primers amplified full-length variable regions, followed by semi-nested Nested Universal Primer A PCR. TCRdb reprocessed the 5' RACE reads with MiXCR, giving one entry per CDR3 protein. The sample shows several thousand distinct CDR3 sequences, over 35% of them seen only once. Trimming pared 1 base from V and 2 bases from J, leaving 11 bases between. This CDR3 contains 16 residues. The germline V gene has CDR1 MGHRA and CDR2 YSYEKL. Cells sorted as Tregs were CD4+, CD25+ and CD127-/low. Study-level results: Tumor Tregs overlapped most with tumor, then blood, naive CD4+ cells. Larger-cohort validation covered only one TCR beta V-J rearrangement. In terms of TCR gene usage, tumor memory CD4+ T cells clustered together with blood and lymph node memory CD4+ cells, as well as with lymph node naive CD4+ cells.

The chain has TRBV4-1 and TRBJ2-2; D may match TRBD1 or TRBD2 (5 bases each). The receptor was derived from a female donor with breast cancer. Sequenced input: Tregs sorted from a lymph node. This CDR3 reads CASSQVRGANTGELFF. CDR3 nucleotides: TGCGCCAGCAGCCAAGTAAGAGGGGCAAACACCGGGGAGCTGTTTTTT.